The entry below describes one TCR beta chain. The antigen is undetermined. This sample stems from a study of CD8 T cells in Susac syndrome. Overall study findings and caveats: Individuals included in the TCR sequencing and HLA analysis were acknowledged by the study to be relatively few in number.

Sequencing of TCR beta, carried out with a high-throughput approach, was applied to CD8+ and CD4+ T cells from the blood. The multiple sclerosis controls, all treatment-naive patients, had relapsing-remitting disease that was stable or active. Trimming took 5 bases from V and 7 from J, leaving 12 bases between them. Germline V lookup: CDR1 MNHNY, CDR2 SVGAGI (reference sequence). CDR3 length: 13 residues. Random hexamers were used to reverse transcribe an amount of roughly 0.45 to 1 ug RNA. The authors amplified TCR beta CDR3 across 54 Vbeta and 13 Jbeta using immunoSEQ multiplex PCR. Each CDR3 protein is one row after TCRdb ran MiXCR on the immunoSEQ multiplex PCR reads. Of about 150,000 distinct CDR3 sequences listed, about 94% are singletons.

The origin of this receptor is a human donor with multiple sclerosis. Sequencing was done on a sample of CD8+ T cells from PBMCs. The J gene is TRBJ1-5, the V gene TRBV6-6, with no clear D. The CDR3 reads CASSPEPGQPQHF. The CDR3 DNA reads as TGTGCCAGCAGTCCGGAACCAGGCCAGCCCCAGCATTTT.